Listed below are T cell receptor beta chains from one sample, sequenced in a study of blood T cells in healthy people across ages. One entry per CDR3 protein, called by TCRdb with MiXCR from the 5' RACE reads. The data show about 1.5 million distinct CDR3 sequences, around 40% seen once. Material for sequencing was blood. These receptors all stem from a woman aged 18 to 35 in good health. Each CDR3 is given with its conserved first and last residue. Part of the rows lack a size; the others show once, few, many or a class for expanded clones.

len: 13
v_gene: TRBV11-2
abundance: .
CDR3aa: CASRDTGVYEQYF

len: 15
v_gene: TRBV15
abundance: few
CDR3aa: CATSRLKTGPDTQYF

len: 16
v_gene: TRBV7-9
abundance: few
CDR3aa: CASSAPIMDSFETQYF

len: 14
v_gene: TRBV29-1
abundance: few
CDR3aa: CSVGSQGGTGELFF

len: 11
v_gene: TRBV30
abundance: .
CDR3aa: CAWRSVNEQFF

len: 15
v_gene: TRBV7-2
abundance: once
CDR3aa: CASSGTGALPRGYTF

len: 16
v_gene: TRBV7-9
abundance: few
CDR3aa: CASSPGLAGGRDTQYF

len: 12
v_gene: TRBV10-3
abundance: few
CDR3aa: CATRPTGSEQFF

len: 12
v_gene: TRBV2
abundance: .
CDR3aa: CASKTRGGRTYF

len: 13
v_gene: TRBV20-1
abundance: few
CDR3aa: CSARTDLNSPLHF

len: 14
v_gene: TRBV28
abundance: .
CDR3aa: CASSAQGTKNIQYF

len: 14
v_gene: TRBV27
abundance: few
CDR3aa: CASSQRREGNEQYF

len: 13
v_gene: TRBV20-1
abundance: few
CDR3aa: CSARGGMGYEQYF

len: 13
v_gene: TRBV9
abundance: .
CDR3aa: CASSTRGPDEQYF

len: 12
v_gene: TRBV29-1
abundance: .
CDR3aa: CSAVEGNTEAFF

len: 16
v_gene: TRBV12-3/TRBV12-4
abundance: .
CDR3aa: CASRGGGSFGSYEQYF

len: 15
v_gene: TRBV3-1
abundance: many
CDR3aa: CASSQVAGGTDTQYF

len: 13
v_gene: TRBV7-2
abundance: many
CDR3aa: CASSKTGVYGYTF

len: 13
v_gene: TRBV6-5
abundance: few
CDR3aa: CASSWTSNQPQHF

len: 14
v_gene: TRBV5-1
abundance: many
CDR3aa: CASSLAGANTEAFF

len: 18
v_gene: TRBV12-3/TRBV12-4
abundance: .
CDR3aa: CASRKLAGVFSSYNEQFF

len: 15
v_gene: TRBV20-1
abundance: .
CDR3aa: CSALPRGGGYNEQFF

len: 14
v_gene: TRBV7-9
abundance: .
CDR3aa: CASSLAGVEYGYTF

len: 15
v_gene: TRBV27
abundance: .
CDR3aa: CASSNRVSSYNEQFF

len: 15
v_gene: TRBV27
abundance: .
CDR3aa: CASSLSGAEAYEQYF

len: 14
v_gene: TRBV28
abundance: .
CDR3aa: CASKGERGSYEQYF

len: 13
v_gene: TRBV27
abundance: .
CDR3aa: CASSLSGASEQYF

len: 16
v_gene: TRBV7-7
abundance: .
CDR3aa: CASSEGPVLGTGELFF

len: 15
v_gene: TRBV19
abundance: .
CDR3aa: CASSTRRGPSYEQYF

len: 14
v_gene: TRBV7-2
abundance: few
CDR3aa: CASSRRQGGTEAFF

len: 16
v_gene: TRBV18
abundance: .
CDR3aa: CASSPLGAGRSDTQYF

len: 14
v_gene: TRBV28
abundance: .
CDR3aa: CASSSVQTSYEQYF

len: 14
v_gene: TRBV3-1
abundance: .
CDR3aa: CASSYQGYGTEAFF

len: 15
v_gene: TRBV27
abundance: .
CDR3aa: CASSLWTGAHSPLHF

len: 16
v_gene: TRBV7-9
abundance: .
CDR3aa: CASSLRGAEVTGELFF

len: 17
v_gene: TRBV6-2/TRBV6-3
abundance: .
CDR3aa: CASSYPPWESIQETQYF

len: 19
v_gene: TRBV6-1
abundance: .
CDR3aa: CAGSELGTSGGANFYEQYF

len: 15
v_gene: TRBV11-2
abundance: .
CDR3aa: CASSGPEGPDEKLFF

len: 12
v_gene: TRBV20-1
abundance: .
CDR3aa: CSSGTPTDTQYF

len: 17
v_gene: TRBV18
abundance: .
CDR3aa: CASSPEQGAFTNQPQHF